The rows below give T cell receptor beta chains drawn from one sample of a study of T cells in Graves' hyperthyroidism and ophthalmopathy. TCRdb re-derived calls from the multiplex PCR reads in MiXCR, one entry per CDR3 protein. The data contain about 610,000 distinct CDR3 sequences, roughly 46% of them singletons. Sequencing input: peripheral blood or thyroid tissue (not recorded which). The receptors derive from a woman aged 18-29 years with Graves' hyperthyroidism. CDR3s leave out the opening cysteine and the closing phenylalanine or tryptophan. The D gene is left open where the match is weak. Size values are once, few and many counts, or a class for expanded clones, and some rows have none.

clone_size	v_call	j_call	d_call	cdr3_aa
many	TRBV6-1	TRBJ1-1	NA	ASIDNGGASMNTEAF
NA	TRBV7-3	TRBJ1-4	NA	ASSPVGQINEKLF
NA	TRBV11-1	TRBJ1-4	TRBD1	ASSLPGTANEKLF
many	TRBV19	TRBJ1-5	NA	ASGRDSYNQPQH
many	TRBV29-1	TRBJ2-7	TRBD1	SVGTGPTLASYEQY
few	TRBV19	TRBJ2-3	NA	ACGTDTQY
NA	TRBV30	TRBJ1-1	NA	AWKRGRPNTEAF
many	TRBV5-1	TRBJ1-1	NA	ASSLLTDMNTEAF
many	TRBV7-9	TRBJ1-1	NA	ASSSEIQTTEAF
many	TRBV2	TRBJ2-7	TRBD2	ASSPGTSSFEQY
few	TRBV20-1	TRBJ2-5	TRBD2	SAPGNGRGRETQY
few	TRBV7-2	TRBJ1-1	NA	ASSLVLGAMNTEAF
many	TRBV7-8	TRBJ2-5	NA	ASSFRRDNQETQY
NA	TRBV7-2	TRBJ2-7	NA	ANSLGPEGEQY
few	TRBV6-5	TRBJ2-5	NA	ASSYSLREGAETQY
NA	TRBV20-1	TRBJ2-7	NA	SAHPGRVYEQY
many	TRBV7-8	TRBJ2-5	NA	ASSSVRDSRQETQY
many	TRBV6-5	TRBJ2-6	NA	ASSYGGSGANVLT
NA	TRBV7-6	TRBJ1-1	NA	ASSLDRYNEAF
many	TRBV6-5	TRBJ1-1	NA	ASSYSNRVGNTEAF
once	TRBV20-1	TRBJ2-5	NA	SARVGRPNQPQY
many	TRBV10-3	TRBJ1-3	TRBD1	AISPGGGNTIY
NA	TRBV11-2	TRBJ2-2	NA	ASSLAPTSGELF
many	TRBV7-9	TRBJ2-6	TRBD1	ASSLLTTGGAGANVLT
NA	TRBV15	TRBJ2-6	NA	ATSRDRGGRSGANVLT
NA	TRBV29-1	TRBJ1-5	TRBD1	SVRTGNEQPQH
NA	TRBV18	TRBJ2-5	NA	ASSPFLTAMEETQY
many	TRBV7-7	TRBJ2-5	TRBD2	ASSHGLAVDPQY
NA	TRBV2	TRBJ2-2	TRBD2	ASSEWLAGENTGELF